The 18 T cell receptor beta chains presented below share a single source sample, sequenced in a study of T cells in Graves' hyperthyroidism and ophthalmopathy. RNA transcripts yielded amplified TCR beta CDR3 regions. The TCR CDR3 first-round RT-PCR relied on the HTBI primer set. TCRdb re-called the multiplex PCR reads with MiXCR, one entry per CDR3 protein. The table lists approximately 600,000 distinct CDR3 sequences, 15% to 20% of them singletons. The source material was blood. The source is a woman aged 30 to 39 with Graves' hyperthyroidism.

As concerns this clonotype: A read error is possible here, since a much larger clone lies one base away. This CDR3 fails to terminate in the conserved phenylalanine or tryptophan, so it likely reflects a read error. The gene calls are TRBV28 and TRBJ2-5; TRBD1 matches 8 bases. V shed 6 bases, J shed 2 bases, and the junction held 5 bases outside the gene matches. The CDR3 extends over 14 amino acids. Germline V gene lookup returns CDR1 MDHEN and CDR2 SYDVKM. This CDR3 is CASSTRQGQETQYS. The CDR3 DNA reads TGTGCCAGCAGCACGCGACAGGGGCAAGAGACCCAGTACTCC.

This clonotype was detected ten times or more. The chain joins TRBV2 to TRBJ1-1, with D possibly matching TRBD1 (5 bases). This CDR3 contains 14 residues. Germline V lookup: CDR1 SNHLY, CDR2 FYNNEI. V lost 1 base and J lost 4, with 10 bases in between. The CDR3 region is CASSEGGWGTEAFF. The CDR3, as DNA: TGTGCCAGCAGTGAAGGGGGGTGGGGCACTGAAGCTTTCTTT.

This chain links TRBV7-9 with TRBJ1-2; D is unclear. V was trimmed by 5 bases and J by 5 bases, leaving 18 bases between them. Germline V gives CDR1 SEHNR, CDR2 FQNEAQ (reference sequence). The CDR3 covers 15 residues. The CDR3 DNA reads as TGTGCCAGCAGCCAGCCGGGGAAGCCTCCTTATGGCTACACCTTC. Its translation is CASSQPGKPPYGYTF.

At least ten counts were recorded for this clonotype. V is TRBV11-2 and J is TRBJ1-6, with 9 bases fitting TRBD1. V lost 5 bases and J lost 2; bases outside the gene matches: 19. CDR1 and CDR2 (germline): SGHAT, FQNNGV. The CDR3 has 21 residues. DNA for the CDR3: TGTGCCAGCAGCCGGAGCACGTCCGGGACAGGGTTTAGCGCCTATAATTCACCCCTCCACTTT. Residues: CASSRSTSGTGFSAYNSPLHF.

This clonotype was recorded many times. The chain uses TRBV7-2 and TRBJ2-3, with 7 nucleotides matching TRBD2. V lost 3 bases, J lost 2 bases, and 8 bases stayed unmatched. The length of the CDR3 is 16 residues. CDR1 and CDR2 from the germline V gene are SGHTA and FQGNSA. The CDR3 sequence is CASSLRVAGFTDTQYF. CDR3 DNA sequence: TGTGCCAGCAGCTTGCGGGTAGCGGGCTTCACAGATACGCAGTATTTT.

This rearrangement joins TRBV4-3 to TRBJ2-7; 10 nucleotides align to TRBD2. The CDR3 length is 20 residues. Germline values: CDR1 LGHNA, CDR2 YSLEER. J gave up 0 bases and V 4 bases, and 18 bases lay outside the gene matches. CDR3 sequence: CASSLKAGAKTSGFSYEQYF. The CDR3 DNA reads TGCGCCAGCAGCCTAAAGGCGGGGGCAAAGACTAGCGGGTTCTCCTACGAGCAGTACTTC.

Ten or more counts support this clonotype. DNA of the CDR3: TGTGCCAGCAGCCAAAACGCAGGGTTTCAAGAGACCCAGTACTTC. This gives the protein CASSQNAGFQETQYF. The rearrangement joins TRBV7-2 to TRBJ2-5; D perhaps matches TRBD1 (5 bases). The CDR3 runs 15 residues. V was cut by 5 bases and J by 2 bases, with 15 bases left in between. CDR1 and CDR2 (germline): SGHTA, FQGNSA.

This clonotype was counted a few times. The chain links TRBV20-1 to TRBJ1-5, with 8 positions matching TRBD1. Germline V gene sequence: CDR1 DFQATT, CDR2 SNEGSKA (reference sequence). The CDR3 totals 13 residues. The CDR3 spells CSGQGGVRGPQHF. In nucleotides, the CDR3 is TGCAGCGGACAGGGCGGGGTAAGGGGGCCCCAGCATTTT.

This chain links TRBV19 with TRBJ1-1; D is unclear. The CDR3 runs to 16 residues. V lost 5 bases and J 1 base, leaving 17 bases between the germline ends. The germline V gene encodes CDR1 LNHDA and CDR2 SQIVND (reference sequence). CDR3 DNA: TGTGCCAGTAGTTTGAGTTTCCAGGCGAAGAACACTGAAGCTTTCTTT. This codes for CASSLSFQAKNTEAFF.

The chain is built from TRBV28 and TRBJ2-3, with 8 bases identical to TRBD2. Trimming at V came to 5 bases and at J to 2 bases, leaving 12 bases not matched to a gene. CDR3 length: 17 residues. In germline, CDR1 is MDHEN, CDR2 SYDVKM. The CDR3 sequence: CASSIQTISGDTDTQYF. CDR3 in DNA: TGTGCCAGCAGTATCCAAACGATTAGCGGGGACACAGATACGCAGTATTTT.

This clonotype was seen more than once but under ten times. V usage is TRBV29-1 and J usage is TRBJ2-1; the match to TRBD2 covers 11 bases. Germline V lookup: CDR1 SQVTM, CDR2 ANQGSEA. Unmatched junction bases numbered 1, after V lost 4 bases and J lost 2 bases. This CDR3 spans 14 amino acids. The chain's CDR3 is CSVVAGGPYNEQFF. Here the CDR3 DNA reads TGCAGCGTTGTAGCGGGAGGGCCCTACAATGAGCAGTTCTTC.

This clonotype was counted many times. This rearrangement joins TRBV7-8 to TRBJ2-7, with no clear D. V lost 5 bases and J 0 bases, leaving 14 bases between the germline ends. The CDR3 sequence is 15 residues long. Germline V lookup: CDR1 SGHVS, CDR2 FQNEAQ. CDR3 sequence (DNA): TGTGCCAGCAGCCTGGCGTGGTACACCTCCTACGAGCAGTACTTC. This encodes CASSLAWYTSYEQYF.

A few counts support this clonotype. The rearrangement uses TRBV7-9 and TRBJ1-2; D remains ambiguous. V was pared by 7 bases and J by 5 bases, with 17 bases between. This CDR3 contains 14 residues. Germline-derived CDR1 and CDR2 are SEHNR and FQNEAQ (reference sequence). The CDR3 protein is CASTTEEDVYGYTF. The CDR3, as DNA: TGTGCCAGCACCACCGAGGAGGATGTGTATGGCTACACCTTC.

V is TRBV11-3 and J is TRBJ2-7; the D call may be TRBD1 or TRBD2 (5 bases each). Germline CDR1 and CDR2: SGHNT and YENEEA. CDR3 length: 13 amino acids. Trimming left V 5 bases short and J 2 bases short, with 10 bases between. The CDR3 spells CASSHGTTYEQYF. The CDR3 bases are TGTGCCAGCAGCCATGGGACCACCTACGAGCAGTACTTC. Filled out from reference TRBV11-3 and TRBJ2-7, the complete variable domain reads EAGVVQSPRYKIIEKKQPVAFWCNPISGHNTLYWYLQNLGQGPELLIRYENEEAVDDSQLPKDRFSAERLKGVDSTLKIQPAELGDSAVYLCASSHGTTYEQYFGPGTRLTVT.

This clonotype was recorded many times. V and J are TRBV7-2 and TRBJ2-7; 9 nucleotides agree with TRBD1. The CDR3 length is 15 residues. Trimming took 6 bases from V and 2 from J; bases not matched to a gene: 8. Per the germline V gene, CDR1 is SGHTA and CDR2 is FQGNSA. CDR3 sequence reads: CASRQDRGSPYEQYF. The CDR3, as DNA: TGTGCCAGCAGACAGGACAGGGGAAGCCCCTACGAGCAGTACTTC.

The table lists this clonotype with a few counts. The chain carries TRBV7-9 and TRBJ2-3; perhaps TRBD1 as D (5 bases). The CDR3 totals 14 residues. Germline CDR1 is SEHNR and CDR2 is FQNEAQ (reference sequence). V was pared by 5 bases and J by 4 bases, with 13 bases between. CDR3 in DNA: TGTGCCAGCAGCCCACGCAGGGAATCAGATACGCAGTATTTT. This codes for CASSPRRESDTQYF. Full variable domain (outside the CDR3, taken from reference TRBV7-9 and TRBJ2-3): DTGVSQNPRHKITKRGQNVTFRCDPISEHNRLYWYRQTLGQGPEFLTYFQNEAQLEKSRLLSDRFSAERPKGSFSTLEIQRTEQGDSAMYLCASSPRRESDTQYFGPGTRLTVL.

This clonotype was picked up a small number of times. The chain is built from TRBV5-1 and TRBJ2-1; the match to TRBD2 covers 8 bases. Per germline, CDR1 SGHRS and CDR2 YFSETQ. The V gene end was trimmed by 4 bases and the J gene end by 5 bases; junction bases not matched to a gene: 5. The CDR3 spans 14 residues. In nucleotides, the CDR3 is TGCGCCAGCAGCGAGGGACTAGAGAACAATGAGCAGTTCTTC. It translates to CASSEGLENNEQFF.

This clonotype has only a few counts. The chain recombines TRBV3-1 with TRBJ1-2, with D possibly TRBD1 on 6 matching bases. The germline gives CDR1 LGHDT, CDR2 YNNKEL (reference sequence). The germline V and J ends were trimmed by 4 bases and 8 bases, with 23 bases remaining between them. The CDR3 sequence is 16 residues long. The CDR3 bases are TGTGCCAGCAGCCCTCCTCGTGGACAGCGAGTGGGGGGCTACACCTTC. It codes for CASSPPRGQRVGGYTF.